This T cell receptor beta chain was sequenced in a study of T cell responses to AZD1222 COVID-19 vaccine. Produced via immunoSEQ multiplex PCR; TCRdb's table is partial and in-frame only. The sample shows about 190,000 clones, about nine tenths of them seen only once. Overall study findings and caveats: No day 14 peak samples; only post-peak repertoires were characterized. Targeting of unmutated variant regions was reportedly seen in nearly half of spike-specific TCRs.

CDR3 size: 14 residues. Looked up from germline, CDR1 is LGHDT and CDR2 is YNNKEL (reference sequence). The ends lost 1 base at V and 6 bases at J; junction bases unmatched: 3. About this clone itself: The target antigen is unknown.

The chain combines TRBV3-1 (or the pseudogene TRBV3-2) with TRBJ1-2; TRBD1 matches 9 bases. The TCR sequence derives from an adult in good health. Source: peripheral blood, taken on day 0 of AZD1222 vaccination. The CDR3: CASSQAGTGNGYTF. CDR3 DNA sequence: TGTGCCAGCAGCCAAGCCGGGACAGGGAATGGCTACACCTTC.